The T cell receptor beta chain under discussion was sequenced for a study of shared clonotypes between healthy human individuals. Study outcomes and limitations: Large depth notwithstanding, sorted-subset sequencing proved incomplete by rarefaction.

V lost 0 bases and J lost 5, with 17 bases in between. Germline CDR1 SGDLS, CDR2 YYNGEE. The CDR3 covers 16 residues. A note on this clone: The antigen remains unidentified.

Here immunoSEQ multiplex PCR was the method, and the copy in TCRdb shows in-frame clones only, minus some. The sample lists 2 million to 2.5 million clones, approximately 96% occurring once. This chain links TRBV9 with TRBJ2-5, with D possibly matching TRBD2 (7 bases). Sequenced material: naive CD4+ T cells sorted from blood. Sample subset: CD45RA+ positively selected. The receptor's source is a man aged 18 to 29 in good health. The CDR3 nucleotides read TGTGCCAGCAGCGTAGTCCCTAGGGGGGGTCGGGAGACCCAGTACTTC. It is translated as CASSVVPRGGRETQYF.